This T cell receptor (beta chain) was captured by sequencing in a study of cytomegalovirus exposure and HLA in healthy donors. Comment on this clone: Its antigen is not identified.

General study findings and limits: In a later analysis, more than 15,000 TCR beta sequences were associated with HLA alleles at 0.05 false discovery rate.

The PCR ran on 60 Vbeta and 13 Jbeta primers. Only in-frame clones appear in the TCRdb table, and some are missing; sequencing was by immunoSEQ multiplex PCR. This table holds fewer than 95,000 clones. This CDR3 is built from 17 residues. V was clipped by 4 bases and J by 1 base, with 15 bases between them. Germline V CDR1 and CDR2: SGHRS, YFSETQ. J is TRBJ2-6 and V is TRBV5-1, with a possible D match to TRBD1 (6 bases). The sample comprised PBMCs. The receptor was isolated from a woman in her thirties or forties in good health and CMV-seropositive. Here the CDR3 DNA reads TGCGCCAGCAGCGTCCTAGGGGGTGGGTCTGGGGCCAACGTCCTGACTTTC. Residues: CASSVLGGGSGANVLTF.